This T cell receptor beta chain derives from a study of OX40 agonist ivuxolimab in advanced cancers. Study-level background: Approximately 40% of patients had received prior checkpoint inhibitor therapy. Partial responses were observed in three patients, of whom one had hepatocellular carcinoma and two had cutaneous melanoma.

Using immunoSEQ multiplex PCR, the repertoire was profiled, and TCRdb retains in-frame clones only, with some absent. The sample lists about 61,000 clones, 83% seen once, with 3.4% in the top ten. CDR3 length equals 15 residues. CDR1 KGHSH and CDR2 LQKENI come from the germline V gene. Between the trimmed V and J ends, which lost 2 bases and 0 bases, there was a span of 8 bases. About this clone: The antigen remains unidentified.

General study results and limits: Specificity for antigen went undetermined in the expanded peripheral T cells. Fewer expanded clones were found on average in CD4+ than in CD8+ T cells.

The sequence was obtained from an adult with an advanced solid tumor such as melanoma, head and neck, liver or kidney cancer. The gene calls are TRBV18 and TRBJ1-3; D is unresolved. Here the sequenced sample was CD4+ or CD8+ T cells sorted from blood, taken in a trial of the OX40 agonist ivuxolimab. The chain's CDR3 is CASSPGAGSGNTIYF. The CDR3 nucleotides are TGTGCCAGCTCACCAGGTGCCGGCTCTGGAAACACCATATATTTT.